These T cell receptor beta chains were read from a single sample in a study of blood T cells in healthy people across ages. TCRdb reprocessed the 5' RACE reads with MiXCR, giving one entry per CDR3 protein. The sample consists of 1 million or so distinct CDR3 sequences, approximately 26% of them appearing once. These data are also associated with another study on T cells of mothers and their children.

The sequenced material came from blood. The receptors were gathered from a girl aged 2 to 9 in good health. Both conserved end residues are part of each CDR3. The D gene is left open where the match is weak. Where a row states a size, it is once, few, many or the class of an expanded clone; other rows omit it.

cdr3_aa: CASSYSSRGEQYF
cdr3_nt: TGTGCCAGCAGTTACTCGAGCAGGGGCGAGCAGTACTTC
j_call: TRBJ2-7
d_call: -
clone_size: -
v_call: TRBV6-5

cdr3_aa: CATLSGIANEQYF
cdr3_nt: TGTGCCACGCTAAGCGGGATTGCTAACGAGCAGTACTTC
j_call: TRBJ2-7
d_call: TRBD2
clone_size: -
v_call: TRBV6-6

cdr3_aa: CASTRQNTEAFF
cdr3_nt: TGTGCCAGCACCCGACAGAACACTGAAGCTTTCTTT
j_call: TRBJ1-1
d_call: -
clone_size: -
v_call: TRBV7-9

cdr3_aa: CSARNRDTGELFF
cdr3_nt: TGCAGTGCTAGGAATAGGGACACCGGGGAGCTGTTTTTT
j_call: TRBJ2-2
d_call: -
clone_size: few
v_call: TRBV20-1

cdr3_aa: CASSLIPSGTKNIQYF
cdr3_nt: TGTGCCAGCAGTTTAATCCCTAGCGGGACCAAAAACATTCAGTACTTC
j_call: TRBJ2-4
d_call: TRBD2
clone_size: -
v_call: TRBV28

cdr3_aa: CASSLGMTAENTEAFF
cdr3_nt: TGTGCCAGCAGCTTAGGAATGACAGCGGAGAACACTGAAGCTTTCTTT
j_call: TRBJ1-1
d_call: -
clone_size: -
v_call: TRBV7-2

cdr3_aa: CASSPGVEQYF
cdr3_nt: TGTGCCAGCAGTCCAGGGGTCGAGCAGTACTTC
j_call: TRBJ2-7
d_call: -
clone_size: many
v_call: TRBV28

cdr3_aa: CASSRHIMNTEAFF
cdr3_nt: TGTGCCAGCAGCCGGCATATCATGAACACTGAAGCTTTCTTT
j_call: TRBJ1-1
d_call: -
clone_size: -
v_call: TRBV6-1

cdr3_aa: CASSDRGRYNEQFF
cdr3_nt: TGTGCCAGCAGCGACCGGGGGCGCTACAATGAGCAGTTCTTC
j_call: TRBJ2-1
d_call: -
clone_size: few
v_call: TRBV7-2

cdr3_aa: CASSVGESNSPLHF
cdr3_nt: TGTGCCAGCAGCGTAGGGGAGAGTAATTCACCCCTCCACTTT
j_call: TRBJ1-6
d_call: -
clone_size: few
v_call: TRBV9

cdr3_aa: CASSLTSGFYEQYF
cdr3_nt: TGTGCCAGCAGTCTAACCTCAGGATTCTACGAGCAGTACTTC
j_call: TRBJ2-7
d_call: -
clone_size: few
v_call: TRBV28

cdr3_aa: CASSQGVSGSYNEQFF
cdr3_nt: TGTGCCAGCAGCCAAGGAGTTAGCGGGAGCTACAATGAGCAGTTCTTC
j_call: TRBJ2-1
d_call: TRBD2
clone_size: -
v_call: TRBV3-1

cdr3_aa: CASRHNTGGYQPQHF
cdr3_nt: TGTGCCAGCAGGCACAACACAGGGGGCTATCAGCCCCAGCATTTT
j_call: TRBJ1-5
d_call: TRBD1
clone_size: -
v_call: TRBV6-2/TRBV6-3

cdr3_aa: CSARGGQIYYEQYF
cdr3_nt: TGCAGTGCTAGAGGGGGACAGATCTACTACGAGCAGTACTTC
j_call: TRBJ2-7
d_call: TRBD1
clone_size: -
v_call: TRBV20-1

cdr3_aa: CASSVQGVNTGELFF
cdr3_nt: TGTGCCAGCAGTGTACAGGGGGTTAACACCGGGGAGCTGTTTTTT
j_call: TRBJ2-2
d_call: TRBD1
clone_size: -
v_call: TRBV25-1

cdr3_aa: CASSLAPGGEKLFF
cdr3_nt: TGTGCCAGCAGCTTAGCCCCGGGAGGGGAAAAACTGTTTTTT
j_call: TRBJ1-4
d_call: -
clone_size: few
v_call: TRBV7-9

cdr3_aa: CASSPGALNNEQFF
cdr3_nt: TGTGCCAGCAGCCCGGGAGCACTCAACAATGAGCAGTTCTTC
j_call: TRBJ2-1
d_call: -
clone_size: few
v_call: TRBV11-3

cdr3_aa: CSVGRTTENTEAFF
cdr3_nt: TGCAGCGTTGGACGGACCACAGAGAACACTGAAGCTTTCTTT
j_call: TRBJ1-1
d_call: -
clone_size: -
v_call: TRBV29-1

cdr3_aa: CATSSRQSQETQYF
cdr3_nt: TGTGCCACCAGCAGCAGACAGAGCCAAGAGACCCAGTACTTC
j_call: TRBJ2-5
d_call: -
clone_size: -
v_call: TRBV15

cdr3_aa: CASRSDSSRYEQFF
cdr3_nt: TGTGCCAGCAGATCGGACAGCAGCCGTTATGAGCAGTTCTTC
j_call: TRBJ2-1
d_call: -
clone_size: few
v_call: TRBV12-3/TRBV12-4

cdr3_aa: CASRETSGQETQYF
cdr3_nt: TGTGCCAGCAGGGAGACTAGCGGCCAAGAGACCCAGTACTTC
j_call: TRBJ2-5
d_call: TRBD2
clone_size: -
v_call: TRBV11-2

cdr3_aa: CATADGRNTEAFF
cdr3_nt: TGTGCCACCGCGGACGGGAGGAACACTGAAGCTTTCTTT
j_call: TRBJ1-1
d_call: -
clone_size: -
v_call: TRBV24-1

cdr3_aa: CSVDRIGGETQYF
cdr3_nt: TGCAGCGTTGACAGGATAGGAGGGGAGACCCAGTACTTC
j_call: TRBJ2-5
d_call: -
clone_size: few
v_call: TRBV29-1

cdr3_aa: CSVDSGRPGGNEQFF
cdr3_nt: TGCAGCGTTGATTCGGGGAGGCCCGGGGGCAATGAGCAGTTCTTC
j_call: TRBJ2-1
d_call: -
clone_size: -
v_call: TRBV29-1

cdr3_aa: CASSFIPDYGYTF
cdr3_nt: TGCGCCAGCAGCTTTATTCCGGACTATGGCTACACCTTC
j_call: TRBJ1-2
d_call: -
clone_size: few
v_call: TRBV5-1

cdr3_aa: CASSSQTTYQETQYF
cdr3_nt: TGTGCCAGCAGCTCCCAGACTACTTACCAAGAGACCCAGTACTTC
j_call: TRBJ2-5
d_call: -
clone_size: -
v_call: TRBV9

cdr3_aa: CSVVGGNTGELFF
cdr3_nt: TGCAGCGTTGTTGGCGGGAACACCGGGGAGCTGTTTTTT
j_call: TRBJ2-2
d_call: -
clone_size: few
v_call: TRBV29-1

cdr3_aa: CSVDRGGGEQFF
cdr3_nt: TGCAGCGTTGACCGTGGCGGTGGTGAGCAGTTCTTC
j_call: TRBJ2-1
d_call: -
clone_size: few
v_call: TRBV29-1

cdr3_aa: CASSLRLFQTQYF
cdr3_nt: TGTGCCAGCAGCTTAAGGTTGTTCCAGACCCAGTACTTC
j_call: TRBJ2-5
d_call: -
clone_size: few
v_call: TRBV7-2

cdr3_aa: CASSDDRFTDTQYF
cdr3_nt: TGTGCCAGCAGTGATGACAGGTTCACAGATACGCAGTATTTT
j_call: TRBJ2-3
d_call: -
clone_size: few
v_call: TRBV6-4

cdr3_aa: CSASKNDPGYEQYF
cdr3_nt: TGCAGTGCTTCAAAAAATGACCCTGGCTACGAGCAGTACTTC
j_call: TRBJ2-7
d_call: -
clone_size: few
v_call: TRBV20-1

cdr3_aa: CATSDLGTSGGEQFF
cdr3_nt: TGTGCCACCAGTGATCTAGGGACTTCTGGGGGTGAGCAGTTCTTC
j_call: TRBJ2-1
d_call: -
clone_size: few
v_call: TRBV24-1

cdr3_aa: CASSRSRDLSGTDTQYF
cdr3_nt: TGCGCCAGCAGCCGGTCCCGGGACCTTTCCGGCACAGATACGCAGTATTTT
j_call: TRBJ2-3
d_call: -
clone_size: -
v_call: TRBV4-1

cdr3_aa: CASSQTEVYTGELFF
cdr3_nt: TGCGCCAGCAGCCAGACAGAGGTGTACACCGGGGAGCTGTTTTTT
j_call: TRBJ2-2
d_call: -
clone_size: -
v_call: TRBV4-3

cdr3_aa: CSVVLRGSYNEQFF
cdr3_nt: TGCAGCGTTGTTCTCCGGGGATCCTACAATGAGCAGTTCTTC
j_call: TRBJ2-1
d_call: -
clone_size: few
v_call: TRBV29-1

cdr3_aa: CASGRPGRGNEQFF
cdr3_nt: TGTGCCAGCGGGAGACCGGGAAGGGGCAATGAGCAGTTCTTC
j_call: TRBJ2-1
d_call: -
clone_size: few
v_call: TRBV12-3/TRBV12-4

cdr3_aa: CASSHLIPIKAGYTF
cdr3_nt: TGCGCCAGCAGCCATTTAATTCCGATAAAGGCTGGCTACACCTTC
j_call: TRBJ1-2
d_call: -
clone_size: few
v_call: TRBV4-3

cdr3_aa: CASTPGTELYEQYF
cdr3_nt: TGTGCCAGCACCCCGGGGACGGAACTTTACGAGCAGTACTTC
j_call: TRBJ2-7
d_call: -
clone_size: few
v_call: TRBV7-6

cdr3_aa: CASSPRTGPSTDTQYF
cdr3_nt: TGTGCCAGCAGCCCCCGGACAGGCCCTAGCACAGATACGCAGTATTTT
j_call: TRBJ2-3
d_call: TRBD1
clone_size: -
v_call: TRBV11-3

cdr3_aa: CASSLTSGGMDTQYF
cdr3_nt: TGTGCCAGCAGCTTGACTAGCGGGGGTATGGATACGCAGTATTTT
j_call: TRBJ2-3
d_call: TRBD2
clone_size: many
v_call: TRBV7-3

cdr3_aa: CASSQAIAGTHPGTQYF
cdr3_nt: TGTGCCAGCAGCCAAGCTATAGCGGGAACACATCCTGGGACCCAGTACTTC
j_call: TRBJ2-5
d_call: TRBD2
clone_size: -
v_call: TRBV14

cdr3_aa: CASRTDPTYEQYF
cdr3_nt: TGTGCCAGCAGGACAGATCCGACCTACGAGCAGTACTTC
j_call: TRBJ2-7
d_call: -
clone_size: few
v_call: TRBV27

cdr3_aa: CSGGLAGNEQFF
cdr3_nt: TGCAGCGGGGGGCTTGCAGGGAATGAGCAGTTCTTC
j_call: TRBJ2-1
d_call: -
clone_size: many
v_call: TRBV20-1

cdr3_aa: CASSPGRAYQETQYF
cdr3_nt: TGTGCCAGCAGCCCGGGGAGGGCGTATCAAGAGACCCAGTACTTC
j_call: TRBJ2-5
d_call: TRBD2
clone_size: -
v_call: TRBV3-1

cdr3_aa: CSATGTANYGYTF
cdr3_nt: TGCAGTGCTACCGGGACAGCTAACTATGGCTACACCTTC
j_call: TRBJ1-2
d_call: TRBD1
clone_size: few
v_call: TRBV20-1